A single TCR beta chain is shown here with its context. Its antigen has not been determined. One base away there is no much larger clone; base qualities are not given. CDR1 is given as ENHRY and CDR2 as SYGVKD, both from the germline V gene. The CDR3 has 14 amino acids, counting the end cysteine and phenylalanine. The entry retains the CDR3 DNA only, 42 bases that are in frame from base 1. These data are taken from a study of cytomegalovirus exposure and HLA in healthy donors (dated by TCRdb to 2015 to 2018). About the study as a whole: An earlier analysis of some 500 of the donors reported 250 to 350 Gb of sequence data and 100 million to 140 million unique TCR beta sequences from some 180 million T cells. Alongside the repertoire data, information on donor age, sex, ethnicity and CMV serostatus was compiled. Typing coverage varied by locus: roughly 620-640 donors for A, B, C, DRB1 and DQB1; roughly 510 for DQA1; over 600 for DPA1; roughly 450 for DPB1. The aim of the study was to test whether cataloging public T cell receptors could identify signatures of past pathogen exposure. To decide whether each TCR beta V gene segment behaved as functional or pseudogenic, an earlier analysis of some 600 of the donors relied on high-throughput TCR beta sequencing. To predict cytomegalovirus infection status, the study combined high-throughput TCR immunosequencing, statistical association of individual TCRs with disease status, and machine learning. Using immunosequencing, the study profiled T cell repertoires from fewer than 850 subjects and related those repertoires to cytomegalovirus serostatus. Among the roughly 400 genotyped donors, 81% belonged to the genetic ancestry cluster associated with self-reported Caucasian donors. Among about 370 genotyped donors of the cohort, an average of roughly 230,000 unique TCR beta nucleotide sequences was sequenced per donor, of which 15% to 20% were non-productive. Genome-wide SNP genotypes for about three fifths of the roughly 670 donors were used in a later genetic analysis, which treated that subset as a discovery cohort. A later analysis re-examined previously published TCR beta repertoires from roughly 720 donors and added high-resolution HLA genotyping to investigate patterns of TCR occurrence. Every discovery cohort repertoire had been produced on one sequencing platform. About 320 gigabases of sequencing data and approximately 85 million unique TCR sequences were included in an early release covering over 600 HLA-typed donors. Roughly 5 DR-DQ haplotypes were treated as single units for association and clustering because of strong linkage in the cohort. Besides the first cohort of approximately 710 subjects, a separate validation cohort made up of 120 different subjects was used. Class I and class II HLA loci were covered by the typing at four-digit resolution. The later analysis used no new phenotypic data to find candidate immune exposures, relying instead on TCR beta sequences and their occurrence across donors.

The library came from the immunoSEQ multiplex PCR assay. For the multiplex PCR, a mixture combining 60 forward primers for TCR Vbeta segments and 13 reverse primers for TCR Jbeta segments was used. A multiplex PCR assay on genomic DNA amplified the CDR3 region of rearranged TCR beta genes. Amplified TCR beta libraries were sequenced as 87-base-pair reads on the Illumina HiSeq System. The study's processing was this. In a later analysis, 70 million to 95 million unique TCR beta chains were counted across the roughly 700 repertoires, and approximately 11 million of these chains were shared by at least two donors. Raw reads were error-corrected and collapsed into unique sequences by a nearest-neighbor algorithm in which closely related sequences were merged to remove PCR and sequencing errors. Alignment of CDR3 sequences to IMGT reference sequences was used to assign V, D and J gene segments. For a sequence to be retained, a match of at least six nucleotides was required to both a V gene segment and a J gene segment. A rearrangement counted as productive if the CDR3 had no stop codons and remained in frame with V and J, and every other rearrangement counted as non-productive. Following IMGT convention, CDR3 was defined as the stretch from the second conserved V-encoded cysteine up to the conserved J-encoded phenylalanine. In an earlier analysis of 587 of the donors, sequences lacking an unambiguous match to a single V gene segment were excluded. In an earlier analysis of 450 to 750 of the donors, a V segment was called functional when productive rearrangements were above 56.7%, and segregating when the standard deviation between donors exceeded 5%. A statistical classification framework was built to diagnose cytomegalovirus status from the catalog of TCR beta chain sequences. V and J gene assignment, in a later analysis, came from comparing TCR nucleotide sequences with IMGT/GENE-DB human TR gene sequences. Using the TCRdist pipeline, a later analysis assigned CDR3 sequences along with most-parsimonious VDJ recombination scenarios. In a later analysis, each TCR beta chain was defined by its CDR3 amino acid sequence together with its V-gene family, and reads without a unique V-gene family were excluded. In a later analysis, 550 to 650 highly shared, low-generation-probability nucleotide sequences were removed to address suspected cross-contamination and a sequencing artifact. A later analysis calculated a clonal expansion index for each public chain from normalized within-repertoire ranks of inferred template counts. In a later analysis, generation probabilities were computed using a VDJ recombination model fitted to out-of-frame rearrangements, and the results were checked against IGoR. A later analysis scored TCR-TCR, TCR-HLA and TCR-CMV co-occurrence with hypergeometric tests, applying a repertoire-size bias correction to TCR pairs. In a later analysis, false discovery rates were estimated by permuting HLA or CMV assignments 20 times. A later analysis grouped co-occurring TCRs with DBSCAN, adding TCRdist sequence similarity when clustering within HLA-allele-positive subsets. Repertoires with fewer than 30,000 or more than 120,000 public chains were left out of co-occurrence clustering, as were several repertoires with anomalous nucleotide sharing. The source is immuneACCESS, and TCRdb retained only in-frame sequences with V and J called. Part of the clones is not carried over; for the studies checked, unresolved V genes explain less than half of this, and the remainder is unexplained. The V and J calls and clone size are taken from that table; D and trimming were inferred from the DNA. In this sample the table shows around 110,000 clones, approximately 84% of which occur a single time. The ten largest clones take up approximately 2.1% of the sample.

The cohort consisted of hundreds of healthy bone marrow donors. Cohort members were all nominally healthy when sampled, although unrecorded immune exposures were likely present. The donor was CMV seronegative and belonged to the group of 350 or so seronegative cohort members. A peripheral blood sample was provided by each donor, and peripheral blood mononuclear cells were used for TCR beta sequencing. Genomic DNA was extracted from the blood cell samples with the Qiagen DNeasy Blood Extraction Kit. Paper-wide results and their limitations: In a later genetic analysis, a missense DCLRE1C variant was associated with V-gene and J-gene trimming of TCR beta chains, and the association was replicated in an independent cohort. In an earlier analysis of a few hundred of the donors, most TCR beta V segments were observed in productive rearrangements about 87% or about 30% of the time, broadly matching IMGT annotations. Some IMGT-functional V segments, including TRBV6-2 and TRBV6-3, could not be told apart with the 87-base-pair reads, so those segments were excluded. Only TCR beta chains were sequenced in this cohort, and the absence of alpha or paired-chain data limited detectable features. A cluster of highly shared sequence variants was judged likely to represent a technical artifact of the sequencing pipeline. Three of the identified cytomegalovirus-associated TCR beta chains were confirmed in vitro to be specific for cytomegalovirus antigens. A later analysis reported that several top co-occurrence clusters appeared linked to parvovirus B19, influenza, CMV and Epstein-Barr virus. The earlier analysis of nearly 600 of the donors excluded about 16 rarely observed V segments, including chromosome 9 orphons, because counts were too low. Across donors, most TCR sequences were observed very rarely, whereas some public TCRs were present in many individuals. At a false discovery rate of 0.05, a later analysis linked around 15,000 TCR beta sequences to specific HLA alleles. In a later analysis, most CMV-associated TCR beta chains were found to appear HLA-restricted, with HLA associations seemingly driven largely by CMV exposure. According to a later analysis, TCR association rates differed among HLA loci, with DRB1 alleles showing the most associated TCRs and HLA-C alleles showing the fewest. Correlated functional status among segregating V segments might be attributable to linkage disequilibrium, but an unknown experimental factor could not be ruled out. A later genetic analysis reported fewer N-insertions in productive TCRs among donors in an Asian-associated ancestry cluster than the roughly 700-donor mean. When HLA alleles, especially DR and DQ, strongly co-occurred, attributing TCR associations to individual alleles was difficult. The authors suggested that the approach could potentially be generalized to other disease states and immunological phenotypes. A later analysis found that HLA-associated TCR beta chains were more clonally expanded and had lower generation probabilities than equally common non-associated chains. Cytomegalovirus status was reported to be diagnosed by the classifier with high specificity and sensitivity in both the original and validation cohorts. Presence/absence analyses assumed roughly uniform sequencing depth across donors, an assumption that may not hold. CMV serostatus was the only immune exposure information available for the cohort. Because HLA typing was unavailable for some donors at each locus, only the typed subset was used in association tests. A further reported finding was that TCR beta sequences accurately predicted the HLA-A and HLA-B alleles for most subjects in the first cohort. In the study, 164 TCR beta chains were listed as associated with cytomegalovirus.

The receptor's source is a man aged 25-40 years in good health and CMV-seronegative. Sequencing was done on a sample of PBMCs. This sequence uses TRBV10-3 and TRBJ2-5; 7 bases in the junction line up with TRBD2. The DNA matches TRBJ2-7 better at its end, which makes the J call doubtful. The bases are TGTGCCATCAGTGACTCTAGCGGCTCCTACGAGCAGTACTTC. The resulting protein is CAISDSSGSYEQYF.